What follows describes a single TCR beta chain. The assay was immunoSEQ multiplex PCR, and TCRdb's table has in-frame clones only and misses some. The sample contains some 110,000 clones, about three quarters of which appear only once. This entry comes from a study of blood T cell repertoires in COVID-19. Overall study context: The analysed material was cDNA or gDNA that came from T cells, B-cell-depleted T cells, or PBMCs.

In germline, CDR1 is SGHRS, CDR2 YFSETQ. This CDR3 has 15 residues. With V trimmed by 4 bases and J by 6 bases, 5 bases remained unmatched. The sequence was obtained from a man aged 65 to 85 with acute or convalescent COVID-19. Source material: peripheral blood. The chain is built from TRBV5-1 and TRBJ2-3; 13 positions agree with TRBD2. This CDR3 reads CASSQTSGGRDTQYF. CDR3 DNA sequence: TGCGCCAGCAGCCAGACTAGCGGGGGGCGGGATACGCAGTATTTT. Drawing the rest from reference TRBV5-1 and TRBJ2-3, the complete variable domain is KAGVTQTPRYLIKTRGQQVTLSCSPISGHRSVSWYQQTPGQGLQFLFEYFSETQRNKGNFPGRFSGRQFSNSRSEMNVSTLELGDSALYLCASSQTSGGRDTQYFGPGTRLTVL.